The text below deals with one T cell receptor beta chain. Its antigen remains undetermined. Per-base qualities were not stored, and no clone one base away is much larger. From V the trimming removes 6 bases and from J it removes 4 bases, while the gene matches leave 8 bases of the junction unaccounted for. In the germline V gene, CDR1 corresponds to SNHLY and CDR2 to FYNNEI. From the cysteine up to the phenylalanine, the CDR3 has a length of 16 residues. The CDR3 DNA has 48 bases and is translated from base 1. Enrolling through a virtual design, the prospective study's participants ranged in age from roughly 18 to 89 years and lived across about two dozen United States geographic areas. To assign participants to cohorts, the prospective study relied on clinical history that participants themselves reported in a screening survey and a study questionnaire. Exposed participants were defined as having been in contact with someone with a PCR-confirmed or clinician-diagnosed COVID-19 case within 2 weeks of study entry. Mobile phlebotomists in the prospective study collected whole blood, serum and a nasopharyngeal or oropharyngeal swab from every participant. Prospective study participants could optionally give additional blood draws and questionnaires over an approximately 2-month period. Before DNA extraction, blood samples from the prospective study were shipped at room temperature or frozen.

This record comes from a study of blood T cell repertoires in COVID-19 (dated by TCRdb to the early 2020s). About the full investigation: Collaborator samples came from the United States, Italy and Spain and covered acute and convalescent phases of COVID-19. The prospective study material was composed of cDNA or gDNA derived from T cells, B-cell-depleted T cells, or PBMCs. The dataset comprised deeply sampled blood TCRbeta repertoires from subjects exposed to, actively infected with, or recovered from COVID-19. Where HLA class I and class II types were available, the types were taken from metadata supplied by the sample provider, not from assay-based typing. The repertoires were released in a freely available public database intended as a resource for research on the immune response to SARS-CoV-2. Nearly every sample came with metadata listing a de-identified subject ID, COVID-19 status, age in years and sex. The samples were drawn from two sources: the first 160 participants of the ongoing ImmuneRACE study, and approximately 1,300 subjects contributed by 6 global collaborators.

On the study overall, not on this receptor specifically: The amount of clinical and demographic metadata varied by source and participant and was provided uncurated.

The immunoSEQ Assay, a bias-controlled multiplex PCR, was used to amplify TCRbeta CDR3 regions from genomic DNA. Per the source publication's procedure: Nucleated cell counts per sample were estimated from amplification of reference gene primers within the assay. To quantify the absolute abundance of each unique TCRbeta CDR3 rearrangement, sequence reads were collapsed and filtered. Productive Simpson clonality was computed per sample as the square root of Simpson's diversity index over productive rearrangements. The immuneACCESS repertoire file appears here via TCRdb, limited to in-frame rearrangements. These files lack a portion of the clones; in checked studies, under half of the deficit traces to unresolved V genes, and the cause of the others is not known. The V and J calls and clone size were taken over from that table, and D and trimming were inferred from the DNA. The sample data list approximately 300,000 clones, and 85% of these were observed just once. Together, the top ten hold 1.5% to 2% of the sample.

Sequenced material: PBMCs or T cells enriched from blood (not recorded which). The receptor was isolated from a woman aged 30 to 39 who had been exposed to COVID-19. The chain employs TRBV2 and TRBJ2-1; TRBD2 fits 11 bases in the junction. CDR3 region: CASSEPGLAVYNEQFF. The DNA reads TGTGCCAGCAGCGAACCGGGACTAGCGGTTTACAATGAGCAGTTCTTC.